These 2 T cell receptor beta chains came from one sample sequenced in a study of blood T cells in healthy people across ages. Using a J-beta primer mix together with a sample-barcoded 5' primer, a second PCR was run for about 7 to 12 cycles. TCRdb re-called the 5' RACE reads with MiXCR, one entry per CDR3 protein. The repertoire includes 850,000 to 950,000 distinct CDR3 sequences, about 28% of them detected once, and around 16% sits in the top ten. The sample taken for sequencing was blood. These receptors originate from a woman of 80 years or more in good health.

Points on this clonotype: A read error is possible here, since a much larger clone lies one base away. The chain recombines TRBV7-9 with TRBJ2-5, with TRBD1 matching 8 bases. The V and J ends lost 5 bases and 9 bases, in that order; junction bases with no gene match: 14. Germline values: CDR1 SEHNR, CDR2 FQNEAQ (reference sequence). This CDR3 comprises 15 residues. The CDR3 bases are TGTGCCAGCAGCGCGGGACAGGTGGATAGGGAGGCCCAGTACTTC. This encodes CASSAGQVDREAQYF.

This clonotype was counted between two and nine times. The rearrangement uses TRBV7-9 and TRBJ1-1, with D maybe TRBD1 (6 bases). V gave up 4 bases and J gave up 4 bases, with 13 bases separating them. There are 14 residues in the CDR3. Per the germline V gene, CDR1 is SEHNR and CDR2 is FQNEAQ (reference sequence). The CDR3 nucleotides read TGTGCCAGCAGCTACGGACAGCCGGGCACTGAAGCTTTCTTT. Its translation: CASSYGQPGTEAFF. The full variable domain, completed using reference TRBV7-9 and TRBJ1-1, is DTGVSQNPRHKITKRGQNVTFRCDPISEHNRLYWYRQTLGQGPEFLTYFQNEAQLEKSRLLSDRFSAERPKGSFSTLEIQRTEQGDSAMYLCASSYGQPGTEAFFGQGTRLTVV.